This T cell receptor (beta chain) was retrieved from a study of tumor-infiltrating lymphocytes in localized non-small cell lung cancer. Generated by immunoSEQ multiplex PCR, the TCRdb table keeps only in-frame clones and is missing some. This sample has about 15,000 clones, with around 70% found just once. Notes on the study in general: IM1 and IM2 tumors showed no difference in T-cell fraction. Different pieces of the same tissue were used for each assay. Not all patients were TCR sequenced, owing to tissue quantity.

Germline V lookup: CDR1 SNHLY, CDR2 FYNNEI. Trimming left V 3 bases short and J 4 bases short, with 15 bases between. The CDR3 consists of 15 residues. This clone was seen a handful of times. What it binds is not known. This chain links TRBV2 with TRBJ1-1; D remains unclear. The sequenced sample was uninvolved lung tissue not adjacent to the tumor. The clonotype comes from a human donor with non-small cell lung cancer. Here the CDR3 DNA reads TGTGCCAGCAGTGAGAGTCGGGGTGGTACCACTGAAGCTTTCTTT. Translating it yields CASSESRGGTTEAFF. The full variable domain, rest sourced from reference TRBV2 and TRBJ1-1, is EPEVTQTPSHQVTQMGQEVILRCVPISNHLYFYWYRQILGQKVEFLVSFYNNEISEKSEIFDDQFSVERPDGSNFTLKIRSTKLEDSAMYFCASSESRGGTTEAFFGQGTRLTVV.